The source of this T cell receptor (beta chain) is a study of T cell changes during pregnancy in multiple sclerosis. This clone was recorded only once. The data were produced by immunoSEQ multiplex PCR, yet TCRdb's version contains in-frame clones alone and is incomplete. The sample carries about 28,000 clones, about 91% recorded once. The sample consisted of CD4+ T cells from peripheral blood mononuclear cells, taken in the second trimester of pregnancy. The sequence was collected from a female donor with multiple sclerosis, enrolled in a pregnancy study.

CDR3 nucleotide sequence: TGCGCCAGCAGCTTGCGCCCAGGCAGGGGGTCAGGAAACACCATATATTTT. It translates to CASSLRPGRGSGNTIYF. The chain joins TRBV5-1 to TRBJ1-3, with 7 bases that match TRBD1. Germline loops: CDR1 SGHRS, CDR2 YFSETQ. V gave up 1 base and J gave up 4 bases; unmatched junction bases: 11. This CDR3 contains 17 residues.